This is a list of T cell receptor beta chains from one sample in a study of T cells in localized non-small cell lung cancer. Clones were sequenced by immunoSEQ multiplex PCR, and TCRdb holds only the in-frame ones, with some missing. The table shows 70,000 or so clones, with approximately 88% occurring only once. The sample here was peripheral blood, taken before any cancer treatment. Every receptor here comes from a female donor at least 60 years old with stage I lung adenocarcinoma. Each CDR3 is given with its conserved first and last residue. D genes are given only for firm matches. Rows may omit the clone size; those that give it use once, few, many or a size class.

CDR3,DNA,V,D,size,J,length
CASSADTGMENTGELFF,TGTGCCAGCAGCGCGGATACAGGGATGGAGAACACCGGGGAGCTGTTTTTT,TRBV7-9,.,.,TRBJ2-2,17
CASQKDTGRPKVGAFF,TGTGCCAGCCAAAAAGACACGGGGCGCCCTAAGGTCGGGGCTTTCTTT,TRBV18,.,.,TRBJ1-1,16
CASSPPGGYGYTF,TGTGCCAGCAGCCCCCCAGGGGGCTATGGCTACACCTTT,TRBV7-2,TRBD1,.,TRBJ1-2,13
CASSLASAGGVLNEQFF,TGTGCCAGCAGCTTAGCCTCAGCGGGAGGTGTCCTGAATGAGCAGTTCTTC,TRBV7-6,TRBD2,.,TRBJ2-1,17
CASSPTGEGGYTF,TGTGCCAGCTCACCAACAGGGGAGGGAGGCTACACCTTC,TRBV18,TRBD1,.,TRBJ1-2,13
CASSLSRQDTDTQYF,TGCGCCAGCAGCTTATCCCGACAAGACACAGATACGCAGTATTTT,TRBV5-1,.,.,TRBJ2-3,15
CASRGPGSTDTQYF,TGTGCCAGCAGGGGGCCAGGGAGCACAGATACGCAGTATTTT,TRBV2,.,.,TRBJ2-3,14
CASSPRGSALTSTDTQYF,TGTGCCAGCAGCCCTCGAGGCAGTGCTCTTACTAGCACAGATACGCAGTATTTT,TRBV11-2,.,.,TRBJ2-3,18
CASSLGLGSIYEQYF,TGTGCCAGCAGCTTGGGCCTGGGGTCTATCTACGAGCAGTACTTC,TRBV5-4,.,once,TRBJ2-7,15
CASSLGAGRPSTEAFF,TGTGCCAGCAGCTTAGGGGCTGGCCGACCGTCCACTGAAGCTTTCTTT,TRBV7-8,.,.,TRBJ1-1,16
CASRKGQGSNQPQHF,TGTGCCAGCAGAAAGGGACAGGGTAGCAATCAGCCCCAGCATTTT,TRBV27,TRBD1,.,TRBJ1-5,15
CASSPQGDEQFF,TGCGCCAGCAGCCCCCAAGGAGATGAGCAGTTCTTC,TRBV4-3,.,once,TRBJ2-1,12
CASSQDRAYTF,TGTGCCAGCAGCCAAGATCGGGCCTACACCTTC,TRBV4-2,.,.,TRBJ1-2,11
CASSSERYTEAFF,TGTGCCAGCAGTTCGGAACGGTACACTGAAGCTTTCTTT,TRBV6-5,.,.,TRBJ1-1,13
CASSARPSDSSLAKNIQYF,TGTGCCAGCAGCGCACGACCTTCGGACAGCTCTTTAGCCAAAAACATTCAGTACTTC,TRBV7-6,.,.,TRBJ2-4,19